Described below is a single T cell receptor (beta chain) sequence and its context. It lacks a known antigen. Per-base qualities were not stored, and no clone one base away is much larger. The sample is drawn from a study of blood T cell repertoires in COVID-19 (dated by TCRdb to about 2020). Notes on the research overall: Samples covering the acute and convalescent phases of COVID-19 were provided by collaborators in the United States, Italy and Spain. The material from the prospective study consisted of cDNA or gDNA derived from T cells, B-cell-depleted T cells, or PBMCs. The dataset comprised deeply sampled blood TCRbeta repertoires from subjects exposed to, actively infected with, or recovered from COVID-19. The repertoires were made available in a free public database intended to serve as a resource for research on the immune response to SARS-CoV-2. The samples were drawn from two sources: the first 160 participants of the ongoing ImmuneRACE study, and over 950 subjects contributed by 6 global collaborators. A de-identified subject ID, COVID-19 status, age in years and sex were almost always included in the sample metadata. HLA class I and class II types, where available, came from metadata supplied by the sample provider rather than from assay-based typing.

TCRbeta CDR3 regions were amplified from genomic DNA using the immunoSEQ Assay, a bias-controlled multiplex PCR. The paper's data handling went like this. The number of nucleated cells in each sample was estimated by amplification of reference gene primers within the assay. To quantify the absolute abundance of each unique TCRbeta CDR3 rearrangement, sequence reads were collapsed and filtered. For each sample, productive Simpson clonality was calculated as the square root of Simpson's diversity index across productive rearrangements. TCRdb obtained this table from immuneACCESS and retained in-frame rearrangements with V and J assigned. These tables miss some clones; where compared with another copy, unresolved V genes account for less than half of the shortfall, and the remainder is unexplained. That table is the source of V, J and clone size, and D and trimming were worked out from the DNA. Counted in this sample were some 670,000 clones; more than 80% of them appeared once. Of the sample, about 0.24% is held by the ten largest clones.

Each collaborating institution followed its own protocols to collect whole blood in K2EDTA tubes. For TCRbeta analysis, collaborators shipped samples in one of three forms: frozen whole blood, isolated PBMCs, or DNA extracted from either of those sample types. CDR1 and CDR2, per the germline V gene (reference sequence), are LNHDA and SQIVND. Including the terminal cysteine and phenylalanine, the CDR3 comprises 14 residues. The kept DNA is CDR3 alone, 42 bases in frame from the first base. The junction shows trimming of 4 bases on V and 6 bases on J, plus 12 bases between the germline ends. The paper as a whole reports these results and caveats: How much clinical and demographic metadata was included differed by source and by participant, and the metadata was provided uncurated.

The chain uses TRBV19 and TRBJ2-2; a tentative D call is TRBD2 (6 bases match). This sequence originates from a woman younger than 30 with acute or convalescent COVID-19. The sample comprised peripheral blood. The nucleotides are TGTGCCAGTAGTAAGGAGGGATTGGCCGGGGAGCTGTTTTTT. The encoded protein is CASSKEGLAGELFF.